A selection of T cell receptor beta chains follows, all from one sample in a study of identifying expanded T cells in peripheral blood. TCRdb's copy holds only in-frame clones and misses some; the assay was immunoSEQ multiplex PCR. The table shows about 100,000 clones, with 88% occurring only once. The sequencing input was blood. These TCRs come from a person aged 18-70 years in good health. The CDR3 runs from the conserved cysteine through the conserved F or W. D genes are given only for firm matches. The listing skips clone size in some rows; elsewhere it reads once, few, many or a size class.

TRBJ1-1	-	TRBV11-2	once	TGTGCCAGCAGCTTATCCGACGCGGGCACTGAAGCTTTCTTT	CASSLSDAGTEAFF
TRBJ2-7	-	TRBV2	-	TGTGCCAGCACTGGACAATCACGAAGAACCGAGCAGTACTTC	CASTGQSRRTEQYF
TRBJ1-1	-	TRBV4-1	few	TGCGCCAGCAGCCCCTTCGGCGGGGTGGACACTGAAGCTTTCTTT	CASSPFGGVDTEAFF
TRBJ2-7	-	TRBV12-1	-	TGTGCCAGCAGCTTTCCGGGACTAGACGAGCAGTACTTC	CASSFPGLDEQYF
TRBJ1-2	-	TRBV7-8	-	TGTGCCAGCAGCTTACTGAAGTGGAACTATGGCTACACCTTC	CASSLLKWNYGYTF
TRBJ2-3	-	TRBV5-1	-	TGCGCCAGCAGCTCGGACGGCGGTAGCACAGATACGCAGTATTTT	CASSSDGGSTDTQYF
TRBJ1-2	-	TRBV2	-	TGTGCCAGCAGTGAAGGATCAGGGTCAACAGAAGGCTACACCTTC	CASSEGSGSTEGYTF
TRBJ1-1	-	TRBV4-3	once	TGCGCCAGCAGCCGGGGGCTTATGACTGAAGCTTTCTTT	CASSRGLMTEAFF
TRBJ1-2	TRBD1	TRBV28	once	TGTGCCAGCAGTCTCCCGACAGGGGGCTTTGGCTACACCTTC	CASSLPTGGFGYTF
TRBJ1-3	TRBD1	TRBV30	-	TGTGCCTCCTCGACAGGGCTTGGAAACACCATATATTTT	CASSTGLGNTIYF
TRBJ2-7	-	TRBV9	-	TGTGCCAGCAGCGTGTCAGGGGATTACGAGCAGTACTTC	CASSVSGDYEQYF
TRBJ1-5	-	TRBV6-1	-	TGTGCCAGCAGTGCCTTGGCAGGGGGCAATCAGCCCCAGCATTTT	CASSALAGGNQPQHF
TRBJ2-4	-	TRBV5-6	-	TGTGCCAGCAGCCCGATCTCCAGTGGGAACATTCAGTACTTC	CASSPISSGNIQYF
TRBJ2-5	TRBD1	TRBV2	-	TGTGCCAGCAGAGGGACAGAGCAAGAGACCCAGTACTTC	CASRGTEQETQYF
TRBJ1-4	-	TRBV11-2	-	TGTGCCAGCAGCCCGCGGGAGCGGTCACTGTTTTTT	CASSPRERSLFF
TRBJ2-4	-	TRBV5-1	-	TGCGCCAGCAGCCTGATGGGTTTTGGTACGGCCAAAAACATTCAGTACTTC	CASSLMGFGTAKNIQYF
TRBJ2-2	-	TRBV6-4	once	TGTGCCAGCAGAGCTCAGGGGGGAGTCGGGGAGCTGTTTTTT	CASRAQGGVGELFF
TRBJ1-1	-	TRBV28	-	TGTGCCAGCAGTTCCCGCACTAGGGGAACTGAAGCTTTCTTT	CASSSRTRGTEAFF
TRBJ2-2	-	TRBV4-1	-	TGCGCCAGCAGCCAAGCCGTGACCACCGGGGAGCTGTTTTTT	CASSQAVTTGELFF
TRBJ2-7	-	TRBV7-6	-	TGTGCCAGCAGCTTAGAAGCTTCGGGGGAGCAGTACTTC	CASSLEASGEQYF
TRBJ2-6	-	TRBV28	-	TGTGCCAGCACTCCGCCGTTCTCTGGGGCCAACGTCCTGACTTTC	CASTPPFSGANVLTF
TRBJ2-1	-	TRBV7-2	-	TGTGCCAGCAGCTTATTTGAAGGGATCGGATCCTACAATGAGCAGTTCTTC	CASSLFEGIGSYNEQFF
TRBJ1-1	-	TRBV5-1	once	TGCGCCAGCAGCCTGGAGGGGTCTGGGGCGACTGAAGCTTTCTTT	CASSLEGSGATEAFF